This T cell receptor beta chain is drawn from a study of blood T cell repertoires in COVID-19 (dated by TCRdb to the early 2020s). Turning to the overall study: Samples from collaborators originated in the United States, Italy and Spain and spanned both the acute and convalescent phases of COVID-19. The material from the prospective study consisted of cDNA or gDNA derived from T cells, B-cell-depleted T cells, or PBMCs. The repertoires were released in a freely available public database meant as a resource for research on the immune response to SARS-CoV-2. The samples were drawn from the first 160 participants of the ongoing ImmuneRACE study and from some 1,300 subjects provided by 6 global collaborators. Where HLA class I and class II types were available, the types were taken from metadata supplied by the sample provider, not from assay-based typing. Subjects who had been exposed to COVID-19, were actively infected with it, or had recovered from it provided the deeply sampled blood TCRbeta repertoires that made up the dataset. Sample metadata almost always included a de-identified subject ID, COVID-19 status, age in years and sex. Broad study findings and their caveats: The quantity of clinical and demographic metadata differed by source and by participant and was supplied without curation.

A remark on this clone: The antigen it binds to is not known. No base-level quality is on record; no much larger clone is a single base apart.

From the germline V gene, CDR1 is SQVTM and CDR2 is ANQGSEA. Germline trimming amounts to 6 bases on V and 12 bases on J, with 2 as the count of junction bases outside the gene matches. From cysteine to phenylalanine, the CDR3 is 10 amino acids long. The DNA shown is the 30-base CDR3, in frame from base 1. Each collaborating institution followed its own protocols to collect whole blood in K2EDTA tubes. For TCRbeta analysis, collaborator samples were shipped as frozen whole blood, as isolated PBMCs, or as DNA extracted from either sample type. TCRbeta CDR3 regions were amplified from genomic DNA by means of the immunoSEQ Assay, a bias-controlled multiplex PCR. On the study's bioinformatics: Nucleated cell counts per sample were estimated from amplification of reference gene primers within the assay. To quantify the absolute abundance of each unique TCRbeta CDR3 rearrangement, sequence reads were collapsed and filtered. Productive Simpson clonality was computed per sample as the square root of Simpson's diversity index over productive rearrangements. TCRdb re-hosts the immuneACCESS table, in-frame sequences only. Its copies lack some clones; in the studies checked, an unresolved V gene accounts for under half of them, and the cause for the rest is not known. From that table come the V and J calls and clone size; the DNA was used to work out D and trimming. The sample contains about 48,000 clones, roughly 85% of them found a single time. The top ten hold around 2.9% of the sample.

The rearrangement joined TRBV29-1 to TRBJ1-2, with 12 junctional bases fitting TRBD1. The source of this sequence is a woman of 80 years or more with acute or convalescent COVID-19. Material for sequencing was peripheral blood. In nucleotide form, the sequence is TGCAGCGTAGGGACAGGGGGCAACACCTTC. It codes for CSVGTGGNTF. Outside the CDR3, residues come from the reference TRBV29-1 and TRBJ1-2 proteins, so the full variable domain is: SAVISQKPSRDICQRGTSLTIQCQVDSQVTMMFWYRQQPGQSLTLIATANQGSEATYESGFVIDKFPISRPNLTFSTLTVSNMSPEDSSIYLCSVGTGGNTFGSGTRLTVV.